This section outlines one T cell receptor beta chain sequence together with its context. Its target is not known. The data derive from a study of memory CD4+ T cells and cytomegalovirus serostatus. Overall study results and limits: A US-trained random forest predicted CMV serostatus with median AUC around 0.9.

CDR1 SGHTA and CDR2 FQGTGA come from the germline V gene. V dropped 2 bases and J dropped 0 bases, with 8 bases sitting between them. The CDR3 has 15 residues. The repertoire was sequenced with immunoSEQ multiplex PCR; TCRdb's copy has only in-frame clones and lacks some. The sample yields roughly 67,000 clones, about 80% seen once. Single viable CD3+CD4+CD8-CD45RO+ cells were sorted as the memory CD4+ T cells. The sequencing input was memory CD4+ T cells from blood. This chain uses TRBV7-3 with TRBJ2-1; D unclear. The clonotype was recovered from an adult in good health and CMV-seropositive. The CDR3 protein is CASSLFGGSYNEQFF. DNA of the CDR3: TGTGCCAGCAGCTTATTTGGCGGCTCCTACAATGAGCAGTTCTTC.